These T cell receptor beta chains were read from a single sample in a study of STAT5B mutations in CD4+ large granular lymphocyte leukemia. Assay: immunoSEQ multiplex PCR; the TCRdb copy retains only in-frame clones and omits some. This table has roughly 34,000 clones, 81% appearing once. The specimen sequenced was CD4+ T cells from blood buffy coats. Source of these receptors: a human donor in good health. CDR3s include the opening cysteine and the closing phenylalanine or tryptophan.

v_gene: TRBV6-6
j_gene: TRBJ1-5
CDR3aa: CASSYDRVQPQHF

v_gene: TRBV4-3
j_gene: TRBJ2-5
CDR3aa: CASSPRVDRGTETQYF

v_gene: TRBV6-1
j_gene: TRBJ2-3
CDR3aa: CASSDPFLADTQYF

v_gene: TRBV11-2
j_gene: TRBJ1-2
CDR3aa: CASSLVYRGRTAGYTF

v_gene: TRBV19
j_gene: TRBJ2-3
CDR3aa: CASSIGGRVTDTQYF

v_gene: TRBV5-6
j_gene: TRBJ2-7
CDR3aa: CASSPGTGVSYEQYF

v_gene: TRBV28
j_gene: TRBJ1-5
CDR3aa: CASSLPSRERSRSLYQPQHF

v_gene: TRBV28
j_gene: TRBJ2-7
CDR3aa: CASSFRPGTGIREQYF

v_gene: TRBV6-6
j_gene: TRBJ2-3
CDR3aa: CASSTPQFTDTQYF

v_gene: TRBV11-2
j_gene: TRBJ2-5
CDR3aa: CASSRDWPQVKETQYF

v_gene: TRBV7-2
j_gene: TRBJ1-1
CDR3aa: CASSYGQTLNTEAFF

v_gene: TRBV9
j_gene: TRBJ2-7
CDR3aa: CASSPGTGVRRGSYEQYF

v_gene: TRBV15
j_gene: TRBJ2-1
CDR3aa: CATSRTDYNEQFF

v_gene: TRBV7-6
j_gene: TRBJ2-3
CDR3aa: CASSLLALGTDTQYF